Here is one T cell receptor (beta chain) with its context. As yet, its antigen is unknown. The donors were part of the validation cohort of over a hundred subjects. That cohort was separate from the first cohort, which comprised several hundred subjects. The data derive from a study of cytomegalovirus exposure and HLA in healthy donors. For the study at large: The approximately 120 validation repertoires, a later analysis reported, used the same platform as the 666 first-cohort repertoires. Study results and limitations: Specificity for CMV antigens was confirmed in vitro for a few of the CMV-associated chains. Most TCR sequences were uncommon, yet certain public TCRs appeared in many donors.

Some clones are missing from TCRdb's copy, which holds only in-frame ones; the method was immunoSEQ multiplex PCR. The sample lists 80,000 to 95,000 clones, approximately 94% occurring once. Sample: PBMCs. This TCR was sampled from a woman aged 30 to 39 in good health and CMV-seropositive.

The CDR3 DNA follows: TGTGCCAGTAGTATGGTCACGGCCCTCAAACTAGCGGCATTTTCCTACGAGCAGTACTTC. Its translation is CASSMVTALKLAAFSYEQYF. The chain employs TRBV19 and TRBJ2-7; 8 bases line up with TRBD2. The CDR3 extends over 20 amino acids. Germline V gene lookup returns CDR1 LNHDA and CDR2 SQIVND (reference sequence). Losses at the gene ends were 3 bases for V and 1 base for J; bases not matched to a gene: 20. The whole variable domain, filled in from reference TRBV19 and TRBJ2-7, reads DGGITQSPKYLFRKEGQNVTLSCEQNLNHDAMYWYRQDPGQGLRLIYYSQIVNDFQKGDIAEGYSVSREKKESFPLTVTSAQKNPTAFYLCASSMVTALKLAAFSYEQYFGPGTRLTVT.